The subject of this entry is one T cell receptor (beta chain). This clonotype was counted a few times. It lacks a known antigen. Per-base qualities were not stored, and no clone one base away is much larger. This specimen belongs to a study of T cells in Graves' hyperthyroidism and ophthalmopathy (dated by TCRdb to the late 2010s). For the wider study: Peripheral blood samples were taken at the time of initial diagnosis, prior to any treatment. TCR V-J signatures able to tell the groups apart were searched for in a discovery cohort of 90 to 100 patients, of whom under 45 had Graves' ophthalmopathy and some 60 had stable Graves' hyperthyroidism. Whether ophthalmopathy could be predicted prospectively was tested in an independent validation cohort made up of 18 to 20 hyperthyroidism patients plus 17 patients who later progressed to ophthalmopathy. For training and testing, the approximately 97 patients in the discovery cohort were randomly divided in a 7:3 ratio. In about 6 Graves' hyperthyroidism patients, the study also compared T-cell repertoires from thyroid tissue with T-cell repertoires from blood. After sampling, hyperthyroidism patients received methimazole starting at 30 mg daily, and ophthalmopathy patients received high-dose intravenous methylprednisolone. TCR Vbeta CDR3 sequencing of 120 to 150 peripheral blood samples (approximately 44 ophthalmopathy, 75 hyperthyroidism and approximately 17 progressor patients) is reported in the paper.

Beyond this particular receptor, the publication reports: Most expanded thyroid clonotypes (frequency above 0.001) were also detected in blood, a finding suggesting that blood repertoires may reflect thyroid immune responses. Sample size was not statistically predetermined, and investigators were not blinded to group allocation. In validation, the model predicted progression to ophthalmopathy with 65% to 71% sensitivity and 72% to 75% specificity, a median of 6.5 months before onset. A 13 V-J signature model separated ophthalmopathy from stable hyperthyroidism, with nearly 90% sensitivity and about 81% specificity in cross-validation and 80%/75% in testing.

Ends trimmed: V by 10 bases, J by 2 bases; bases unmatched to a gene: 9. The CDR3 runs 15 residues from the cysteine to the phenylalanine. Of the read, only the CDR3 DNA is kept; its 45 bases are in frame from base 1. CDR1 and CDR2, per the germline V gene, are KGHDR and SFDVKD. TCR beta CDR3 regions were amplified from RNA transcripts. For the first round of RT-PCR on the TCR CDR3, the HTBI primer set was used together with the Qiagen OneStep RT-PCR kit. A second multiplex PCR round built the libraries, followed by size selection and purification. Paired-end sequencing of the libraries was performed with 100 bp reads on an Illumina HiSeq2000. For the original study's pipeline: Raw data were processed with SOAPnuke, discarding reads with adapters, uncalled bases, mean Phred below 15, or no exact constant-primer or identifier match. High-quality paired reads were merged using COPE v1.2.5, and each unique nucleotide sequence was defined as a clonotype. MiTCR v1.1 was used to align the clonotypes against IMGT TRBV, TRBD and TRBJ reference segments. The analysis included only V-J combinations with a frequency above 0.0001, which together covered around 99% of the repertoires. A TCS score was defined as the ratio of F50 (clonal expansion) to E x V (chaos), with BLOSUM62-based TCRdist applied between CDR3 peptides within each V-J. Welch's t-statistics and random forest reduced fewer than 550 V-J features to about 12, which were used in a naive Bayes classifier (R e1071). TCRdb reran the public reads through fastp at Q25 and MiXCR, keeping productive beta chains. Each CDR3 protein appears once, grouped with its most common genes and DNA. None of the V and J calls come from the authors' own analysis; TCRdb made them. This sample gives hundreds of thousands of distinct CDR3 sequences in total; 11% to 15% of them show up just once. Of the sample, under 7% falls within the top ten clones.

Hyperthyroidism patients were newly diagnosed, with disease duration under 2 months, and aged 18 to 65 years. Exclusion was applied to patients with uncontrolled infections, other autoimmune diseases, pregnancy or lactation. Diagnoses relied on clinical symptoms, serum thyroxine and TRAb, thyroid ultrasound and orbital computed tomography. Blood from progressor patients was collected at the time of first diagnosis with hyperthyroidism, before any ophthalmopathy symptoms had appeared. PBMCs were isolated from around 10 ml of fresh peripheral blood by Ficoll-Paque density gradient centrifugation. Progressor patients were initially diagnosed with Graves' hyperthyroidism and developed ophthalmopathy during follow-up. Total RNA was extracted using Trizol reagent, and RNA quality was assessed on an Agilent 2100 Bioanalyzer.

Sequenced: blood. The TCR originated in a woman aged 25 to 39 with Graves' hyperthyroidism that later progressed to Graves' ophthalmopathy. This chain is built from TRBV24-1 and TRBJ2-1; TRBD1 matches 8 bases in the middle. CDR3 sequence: CATEGQAKTYNEQFF. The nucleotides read TGTGCCACGGAGGGACAGGCCAAGACCTACAATGAGCAGTTCTTC.